Presented here are 4 T cell receptor beta chains from one specimen sequenced in a study of blood T cell repertoires in COVID-19. Sequencing was performed with immunoSEQ multiplex PCR; in TCRdb, only in-frame clones are kept and a portion is missing. The sample comprises approximately 280,000 clones, roughly 86% of which are singletons, and about 1.9% rests with the top ten. Source material: peripheral blood. Source of these receptors: a woman under 40 who had recovered from COVID-19.

This chain connects TRBV16 to TRBJ2-7, with 10 nucleotides matching TRBD1. V trimming: 0 bases; J trimming: 6 bases; junction bases outside the gene matches: 5. CDR1 is KGHSY and CDR2 is FQNENV in the germline V gene. The CDR3 length is 15 residues. CDR3 bases: TGTGCCAGCAGCCAATCGGGACAGGGGATCTCCGAGCAGTACTTC. It encodes CASSQSGQGISEQYF.

The rearrangement links TRBV19 to TRBJ1-6, with D tentatively TRBD1 (6 bases). The V end lost 9 bases, the J end lost 7 bases, and 16 bases lay between the germline ends. The CDR3 spans 14 residues. Germline CDR1 and CDR2: LNHDA and SQIVND (reference sequence). The CDR3 bases are TGTGCCAGCACCGGGACAAGCACCAATTCACCCCTCCACTTT. This sequence encodes CASTGTSTNSPLHF. Drawing the rest from reference TRBV19 and TRBJ1-6, the complete variable domain is DGGITQSPKYLFRKEGQNVTLSCEQNLNHDAMYWYRQDPGQGLRLIYYSQIVNDFQKGDIAEGYSVSREKKESFPLTVTSAQKNPTAFYLCASTGTSTNSPLHFGNGTRLTVT.

This rearrangement joins TRBV28 to TRBJ2-7; tentatively, D is TRBD2 (6 bases). The CDR3 is 14 amino acids. V was clipped by 3 bases and J by 2 bases, with 11 bases between them. Looked up from germline, CDR1 is MDHEN and CDR2 is SYDVKM. The CDR3: CASSLGGVAYEQYF. The CDR3 nucleotides read TGTGCCAGCAGTTTGGGGGGAGTCGCCTACGAGCAGTACTTC. The variable domain in full, with the rest retrieved from reference TRBV28 and TRBJ2-7, is DVKVTQSSRYLVKRTGEKVFLECVQDMDHENMFWYRQDPGLGLRLIYFSYDVKMKEKGDIPEGYSVSREKKERFSLILESASTNQTSMYLCASSLGGVAYEQYFGPGTRLTVT.

V gene TRBV25-1 combines with J gene TRBJ2-1, with D possibly TRBD1 on 6 matching bases. The ends were cut back, 4 bases at V and 10 bases at J, with 20 bases in the middle. The CDR3 runs 15 residues. CDR1 and CDR2 from the germline V gene are MGHDK and SYGVNS. The CDR3 nucleotides read TGTGCCAGCAGTGCGACAGGAAGGGATTTGTACGAGCAGTTCTTC. Translated: CASSATGRDLYEQFF.